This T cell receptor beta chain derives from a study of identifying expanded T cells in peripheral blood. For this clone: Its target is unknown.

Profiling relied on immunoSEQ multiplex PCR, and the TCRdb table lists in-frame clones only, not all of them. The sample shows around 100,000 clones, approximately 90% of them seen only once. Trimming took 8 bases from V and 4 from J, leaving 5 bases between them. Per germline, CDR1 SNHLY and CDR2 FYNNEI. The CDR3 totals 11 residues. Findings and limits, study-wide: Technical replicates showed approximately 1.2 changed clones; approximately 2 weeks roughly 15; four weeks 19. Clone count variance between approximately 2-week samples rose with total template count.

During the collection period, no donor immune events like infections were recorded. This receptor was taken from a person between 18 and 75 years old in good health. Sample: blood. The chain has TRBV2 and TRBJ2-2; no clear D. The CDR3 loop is CASSATGELFF. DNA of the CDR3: TGTGCCAGCTCGGCCACCGGGGAGCTGTTTTTT.